Reported below is one TCR beta chain. This entry comes from a study of cytomegalovirus exposure and HLA in healthy donors. Germline loops: CDR1 SGHNT, CDR2 YYREEE (reference sequence). The CDR3 is 16 amino acids. The V gene lost 0 bases and the J gene lost 0 bases, with 10 bases spanning the gap. Both 60 Vbeta primers and 13 Jbeta primers went into the PCR. Assay: immunoSEQ multiplex PCR; the TCRdb copy retains only in-frame clones and omits some. The sample has some 74,000 clones, 60% to 85% seen once. The chain couples TRBV5-4 to TRBJ1-3; D call uncertain. The origin of this receptor is a male donor in good health and CMV-seronegative. Source material: PBMCs. CDR3 in amino acids: CASSLEPAVSGNTIYF. The CDR3 DNA reads TGTGCCAGCAGCTTGGAGCCAGCGGTCTCTGGAAACACCATATATTTT.